This is a list of T cell receptor beta chains from one sample in a study of control samples from healthy donors and cancer patients. Profiling relied on immunoSEQ multiplex PCR, and the TCRdb table lists in-frame clones only, not all of them. The repertoire includes 90,000 to 100,000 clones, roughly nine tenths of them detected once, and about 15% sits in the top ten. The sequenced material came from blood. The receptors stem from a woman in her 70s in good health. Both conserved end residues are part of each CDR3. The order of the fields is clone size, J gene, D gene, V gene, CDR3 DNA, CDR3 protein. D genes are given only for firm matches. Only part of the rows carry a size: once, few, many, or a class if the clone is expanded.

NA,TRBJ1-2,TRBD1,TRBV5-1,TGCGCCAGCAGCTTGGGACAGGGGGCAGACTATGGCTACACCTTC,CASSLGQGADYGYTF
NA,TRBJ2-1,TRBD1,TRBV14,TGTGCCAGCAGCCCCGGTTGGGAAGGGACAGGGTCCTACAATGAGCAGTTCTTC,CASSPGWEGTGSYNEQFF
NA,TRBJ2-3,NA,TRBV7-8,TGTGCCAGCAGCGCAGACAGAGGCACAGATACGCAGTATTTT,CASSADRGTDTQYF
once,TRBJ1-1,NA,TRBV6-5,TGTGCCAGCAGGGGGCCAAACACTGAAGCTTTCTTT,CASRGPNTEAFF
few,TRBJ2-7,NA,TRBV6-5,TGTGCCAGCAGCTACAGGGTCGGCTACGAGCAGTACTTC,CASSYRVGYEQYF
NA,TRBJ1-3,NA,TRBV9,TGTGCCAGCAGCCCCTTGGAAGGGGTGGGGGGAAACACCATATATTTT,CASSPLEGVGGNTIYF
NA,TRBJ1-1,TRBD1,TRBV19,TGTGCCAGTACCACGACAGGGGGAAGCACTGAAGCTTTCTTT,CASTTTGGSTEAFF
once,TRBJ1-4,NA,TRBV3-1/TRBV3-2,TGTGCCAGCAGCCCATCGGGCCCCTCGAACGAAAAACTGTTTTTT,CASSPSGPSNEKLFF
NA,TRBJ1-5,NA,TRBV7-9,TGTGCCAGCAGCCCTACGCGGGGTGGAAGCAATCAGCCCCAGCATTTT,CASSPTRGGSNQPQHF
NA,TRBJ1-2,TRBD1,TRBV20-1,TGCAGTGCTACTGATTCCAGGACAGGAATAGGTGGCTACACCTTC,CSATDSRTGIGGYTF
NA,TRBJ1-2,NA,TRBV6-2/TRBV6-3,TGTGCCAGCAGTTACTCGATGGGCAGGTTGAACTATGGCTACACCTTC,CASSYSMGRLNYGYTF
NA,TRBJ1-2,TRBD1,TRBV7-9,TGTGCCAGCAGCTTAGGAGGACAGGGATCCAACTATGGCTACACCTTC,CASSLGGQGSNYGYTF
few,TRBJ1-4,NA,TRBV12-3/TRBV12-4,TGTGCCAGCAGTTCAGGGGTGGGTGAAAAACTGTTTTTT,CASSSGVGEKLFF
NA,TRBJ1-1,NA,TRBV5-1,TGCGCCAGCAGCTATCCCAATTCAGGGGTTCCTGAAGCTTTCTTT,CASSYPNSGVPEAFF
NA,TRBJ2-5,TRBD2,TRBV30,TGTGCCTGGAGCGCAGGACTAGCGGGGGAGACCCAGTACTTC,CAWSAGLAGETQYF
NA,TRBJ2-3,TRBD1,TRBV14,TGTGCCAGCAGCCGGTTGACAGGGGCCGATACGCAGTATTTT,CASSRLTGADTQYF
NA,TRBJ1-1,TRBD1,TRBV30,TGTGCCTGGAGTGTAGGGGGCAACATGAACACTGAAGCTTTCTTT,CAWSVGGNMNTEAFF
NA,TRBJ1-1,NA,TRBV6-5,TGTGCCAGCAGCTCCGGGACACACAAAGCTTTCTTT,CASSSGTHKAFF
NA,TRBJ2-1,NA,TRBV28,TGTGCCAGCAGCTCTCCCCTGGGGCTCCCTAACCAGTTCTTC,CASSSPLGLPNQFF
NA,TRBJ1-1,NA,TRBV30,TGTGCCTGGGTGGGCTGGGGTGGAGCTTTCTTT,CAWVGWGGAFF
NA,TRBJ1-5,NA,TRBV6-6,TGTGCCAGCAGTTCTGAGGGAGGGAGCAATCAGCCCCAGCATTTT,CASSSEGGSNQPQHF
NA,TRBJ1-1,NA,TRBV5-1,TGCGCCAGCAGCCGGGGGGGCAACACTGAAGCTTTCTTT,CASSRGGNTEAFF
NA,TRBJ2-3,TRBD2,TRBV5-6,TGTGCCAGCAGCTTCCGGACTAGCTCTAGCACAGATACGCAGTATTTT,CASSFRTSSSTDTQYF
NA,TRBJ1-4,NA,TRBV5-1,TGCGCCAGTTCGATCGGGTTGGACGAAAAACTGTTTTTT,CASSIGLDEKLFF
NA,TRBJ2-7,TRBD2,TRBV3-1/TRBV3-2,TGTGCCAGCAGCCACCTAGCGGGAGCATCCCACGAGCAGTACTTC,CASSHLAGASHEQYF
NA,TRBJ1-2,NA,TRBV30,TGTGCCTGGGTTGCCGGAGGGGTGGGCTATGGCTACACCTTC,CAWVAGGVGYGYTF
few,TRBJ2-3,NA,TRBV5-1,TGCGCCAGCAGTTCGGAGGGGGCAGATACGCAGTATTTT,CASSSEGADTQYF